This TCR beta chain stems from a study of cytomegalovirus exposure and HLA in healthy donors. Both 60 Vbeta primers and 13 Jbeta primers went into the PCR. Sequencing was performed with immunoSEQ multiplex PCR; in TCRdb, only in-frame clones are kept and a portion is missing. The table has over 130,000 clones, 70% seen once; the top ten hold 1.6%. This CDR3 spans 13 amino acids. With 10 bases removed from V and 4 bases from J, the gap between germline ends came to 16 bases. CDR1 and CDR2 (germline): SEHNR, FQNEAQ (reference sequence). This TCR was sampled from a young woman in good health and CMV-seronegative. Sequences were obtained from PBMCs. The chain links TRBV7-9 to TRBJ1-2, with D unclear. CDR3 loop: CAILTAASYGYTF. The CDR3 DNA sequence: TGTGCCATCCTTACGGCGGCCTCCTATGGCTACACCTTC. The variable domain in full, completed from reference TRBV7-9 and TRBJ1-2, reads DTGVSQNPRHKITKRGQNVTFRCDPISEHNRLYWYRQTLGQGPEFLTYFQNEAQLEKSRLLSDRFSAERPKGSFSTLEIQRTEQGDSAMYLCAILTAASYGYTFGSGTRLTVV.